This TCR beta chain comes out of a study of blood T cell repertoires in COVID-19. Study context: Specimens from acute and convalescent COVID-19 originated in the United States, Italy and Spain.

The CDR3 length is 12 residues. Deletions cut 9 bases from V and 12 bases from J, with 15 bases between. The germline gives CDR1 MNHEY, CDR2 SVGAGI. The protocol was immunoSEQ multiplex PCR, while the TCRdb copy is restricted to in-frame clones and leaves out a portion. The data contain tens of thousands of clones, approximately 80% of them singletons. The sequence was obtained from a man aged 80 or over with active or convalescent COVID-19. The chain links TRBV6-5 to TRBJ1-6, with D unresolved. Sequencing was done on a sample of peripheral blood. The CDR3 region is CASAVGEKPLHF. DNA of the CDR3: TGTGCCAGTGCCGTCGGGGAGAAACCCCTCCACTTT.